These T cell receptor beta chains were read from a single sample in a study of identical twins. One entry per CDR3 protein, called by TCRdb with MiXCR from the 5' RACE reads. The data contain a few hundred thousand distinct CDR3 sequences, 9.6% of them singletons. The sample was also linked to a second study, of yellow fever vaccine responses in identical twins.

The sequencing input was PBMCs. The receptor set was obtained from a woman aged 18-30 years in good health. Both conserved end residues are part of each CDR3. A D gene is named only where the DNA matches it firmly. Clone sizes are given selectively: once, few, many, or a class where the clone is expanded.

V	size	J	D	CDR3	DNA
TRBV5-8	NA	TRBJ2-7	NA	CASSLVGSGQGYEQYF	TGTGCCAGCAGCTTGGTCGGCTCAGGGCAAGGCTACGAGCAGTACTTC
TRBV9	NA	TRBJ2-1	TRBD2	CASSVLAGEDNEQFF	TGTGCCAGCAGCGTTTTAGCGGGGGAGGACAATGAGCAGTTCTTC
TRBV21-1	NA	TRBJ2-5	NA	CASSKLLRDSLYLSPQETQYF	TGTGCCAGCAGCAAGCTACTCCGGGACAGCCTATACCTAAGTCCTCAAGAGACCCAGTACTTC
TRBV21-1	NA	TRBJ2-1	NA	CATGGQIYNEQFF	TGTGCCACGGGAGGACAGATCTACAATGAGCAGTTCTTC
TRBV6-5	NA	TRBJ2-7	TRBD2	CASSSASGGEQYF	TGTGCCAGCAGTTCGGCTAGCGGGGGCGAGCAGTACTTC
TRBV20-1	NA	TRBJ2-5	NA	CSAASLETQYF	TGCAGTGCCGCCTCGCTGGAGACCCAGTACTTC
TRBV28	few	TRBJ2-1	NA	CASTSSGGQFF	TGTGCCAGCACATCCTCCGGGGGGCAGTTCTTC
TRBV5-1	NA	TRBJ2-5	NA	CASSPRAPGETQYF	TGCGCCAGCAGCCCCCGGGCCCCAGGGGAGACCCAGTACTTC
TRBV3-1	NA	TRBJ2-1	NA	CASSQTGRVTYNEQFF	TGTGCCAGCAGCCAAACGGGGCGGGTAACCTACAATGAGCAGTTCTTC
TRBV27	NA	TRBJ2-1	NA	CASSLGTSLAVNEQFF	TGTGCCAGCAGTTTAGGAACTAGCCTCGCCGTGAATGAGCAGTTCTTC
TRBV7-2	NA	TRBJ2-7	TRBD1	CASSSRGQGTAYEQYF	TGTGCCAGCAGCTCCCGGGGACAGGGGACAGCCTACGAGCAGTACTTC
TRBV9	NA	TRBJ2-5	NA	CASSVGVGGETQYF	TGTGCCAGCAGCGTAGGGGTCGGGGGAGAGACCCAGTACTTC
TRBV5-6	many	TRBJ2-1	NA	CASSSGVRRTLYNEQFF	TGTGCCAGCAGTTCGGGGGTTCGGCGGACTTTGTACAATGAGCAGTTCTTC
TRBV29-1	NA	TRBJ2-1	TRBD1	CSVLVTGAYNEQFF	TGCAGCGTACTTGTGACAGGGGCGTACAATGAGCAGTTCTTC
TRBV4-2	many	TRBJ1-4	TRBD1	CASSLRPGQGSEKLFF	TGTGCCAGCAGCCTAAGGCCGGGACAGGGGTCTGAAAAACTGTTTTTT
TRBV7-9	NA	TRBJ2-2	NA	CASSFGGSRGTGELFF	TGTGCCAGCAGCTTCGGTGGTTCTCGGGGCACCGGGGAGCTGTTTTTT
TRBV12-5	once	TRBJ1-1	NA	CASGLVPTNTEAFF	TGTGCTAGTGGTTTGGTACCAACGAACACTGAAGCTTTCTTT
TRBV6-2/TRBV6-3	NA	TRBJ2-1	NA	CASSLTRSVHNEQFF	TGTGCCAGCAGTCTGACTAGATCCGTCCACAATGAGCAGTTCTTC
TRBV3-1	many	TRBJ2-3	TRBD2	CASGRANTDTQYF	TGTGCCAGCGGGAGGGCGAACACAGATACGCAGTATTTT
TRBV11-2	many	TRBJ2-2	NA	CASSLDGLAGELFF	TGTGCCAGCAGCTTAGATGGATTGGCCGGGGAGCTGTTTTTT
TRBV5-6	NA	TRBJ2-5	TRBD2	CASSLVAGAPGETQYF	TGTGCCAGCAGCTTGGTAGCGGGGGCGCCGGGGGAGACCCAGTACTTC
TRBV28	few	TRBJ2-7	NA	CASSPPGGETEQYF	TGTGCCAGCAGTCCCCCCGGGGGCGAAACCGAGCAGTACTTC
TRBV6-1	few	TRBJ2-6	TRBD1	CASTPGTGGAGANVLTF	TGTGCCAGCACCCCTGGGACAGGGGGCGCTGGGGCCAACGTCCTGACTTTC
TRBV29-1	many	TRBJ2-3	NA	CSAQMGLLTDTQYF	TGCAGCGCCCAAATGGGACTTCTCACAGATACGCAGTATTTT
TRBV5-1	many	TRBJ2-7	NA	CASSLGTHEQYF	TGCGCCAGCAGCTTGGGGACCCACGAGCAGTACTTC
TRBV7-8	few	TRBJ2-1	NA	CASRATTVNEQFF	TGTGCCAGCAGGGCGACAACCGTGAATGAGCAGTTCTTC
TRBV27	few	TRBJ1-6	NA	CASSLGDMVALHF	TGTGCCAGCAGTTTGGGGGATATGGTTGCCCTCCACTTT
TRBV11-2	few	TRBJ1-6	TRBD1	CASSLVGQGGSPLHF	TGTGCCAGCAGCTTAGTCGGACAGGGAGGATCACCCCTCCACTTT
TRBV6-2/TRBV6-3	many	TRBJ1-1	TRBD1	CASSYRGQGAEAFF	TGTGCCAGCAGTTACCGTGGACAGGGGGCTGAAGCTTTCTTT
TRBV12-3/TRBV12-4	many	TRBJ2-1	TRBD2	CASSLVSSGGANNEQFF	TGTGCCAGCAGTTTAGTGTCTAGCGGGGGGGCCAACAATGAGCAGTTCTTC
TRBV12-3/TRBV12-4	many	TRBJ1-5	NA	CASSLRQGQPQHF	TGTGCCAGCAGTTTGAGGCAGGGTCAGCCCCAGCATTTT
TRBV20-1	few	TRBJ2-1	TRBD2	CSARKDGRLAESSYNEQFF	TGCAGTGCTCGCAAGGACGGGAGACTAGCGGAGAGCTCCTACAATGAGCAGTTCTTC
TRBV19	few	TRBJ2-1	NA	CASIGGAGPSTDDEQFF	TGTGCCAGTATAGGGGGCGCGGGGCCGTCGACCGACGATGAGCAGTTCTTC
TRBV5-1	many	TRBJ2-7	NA	CASGPGFYEQYF	TGCGCCAGCGGGCCAGGTTTTTACGAGCAGTACTTC
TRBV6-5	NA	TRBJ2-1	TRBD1	CASGLGQGEFF	TGTGCCAGCGGCCTAGGACAGGGGGAGTTCTTC
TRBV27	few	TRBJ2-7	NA	CASSLEFTHEQYF	TGTGCCAGCAGTTTAGAGTTTACCCACGAGCAGTACTTC
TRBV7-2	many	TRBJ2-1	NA	CASSLVSERYNEQFF	TGTGCCAGCAGCTTAGTTTCTGAGCGGTACAATGAGCAGTTCTTC
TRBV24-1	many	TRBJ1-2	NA	CATSAGTNYGYTF	TGTGCCACCAGTGCAGGGACCAACTATGGCTACACCTTC
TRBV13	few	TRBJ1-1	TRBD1	CASSGVGDRTEAFF	TGTGCCAGCAGCGGGGTGGGGGACAGAACTGAAGCTTTCTTT
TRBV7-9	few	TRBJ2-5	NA	CASSLALTALQETQYF	TGTGCCAGCAGCTTAGCGCTCACAGCCTTGCAAGAGACCCAGTACTTC
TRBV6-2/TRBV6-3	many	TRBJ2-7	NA	CAIRAGQSYEQYF	TGTGCCATTCGGGCCGGACAGTCCTACGAGCAGTACTTC
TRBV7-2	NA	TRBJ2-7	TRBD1	CASSFRGLSHEQYF	TGTGCCAGCAGCTTTAGGGGGCTCTCCCACGAGCAGTACTTC
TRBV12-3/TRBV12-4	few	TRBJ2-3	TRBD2	CASGRWLAGRGDTQYF	TGTGCCAGCGGGAGGTGGCTAGCGGGGAGGGGAGATACGCAGTATTTT
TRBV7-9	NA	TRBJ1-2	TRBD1	CASSPQGRYTF	TGTGCCAGCAGCCCACAGGGGCGCTACACCTTC
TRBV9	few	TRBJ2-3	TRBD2	CASSATSGGLTDTQYF	TGTGCCAGCAGCGCAACTAGCGGGGGCCTCACAGATACGCAGTATTTT
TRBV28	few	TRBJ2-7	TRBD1	CASSPSTRQGIHF	TGTGCCAGCAGTCCTTCAACTAGACAGGGGATACACTTC
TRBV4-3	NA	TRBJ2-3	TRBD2	CASSQESSGYNTDTQYF	TGCGCCAGCAGCCAAGAATCTAGCGGATATAACACAGATACGCAGTATTTT
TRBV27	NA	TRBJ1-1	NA	CASRAGEIRGVNTEAFF	TGTGCCAGCAGAGCTGGGGAGATCCGGGGAGTGAACACTGAAGCTTTCTTT
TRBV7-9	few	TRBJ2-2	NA	CASSPPNWANTGELFF	TGTGCCAGCAGCCCCCCCAATTGGGCGAACACCGGGGAGCTGTTTTTT
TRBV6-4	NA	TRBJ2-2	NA	CASSDSDRPSSTGELFF	TGTGCCAGCAGTGACTCGGACCGGCCCTCGAGCACCGGGGAGCTGTTTTTT
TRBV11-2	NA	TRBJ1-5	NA	CASSLGDTGDQPQHF	TGTGCCAGCAGCCTCGGGGATACCGGGGATCAGCCCCAGCATTTT
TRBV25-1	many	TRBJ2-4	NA	CASSEGRGLSKNIQYF	TGTGCCAGCAGTGAGGGCAGAGGCCTTTCCAAAAACATTCAGTACTTC
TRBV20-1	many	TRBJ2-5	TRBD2	CSARVGGGQETQYF	TGCAGTGCTAGAGTCGGCGGGGGACAAGAGACCCAGTACTTC
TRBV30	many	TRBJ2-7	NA	CAWSRGDSFTEQYF	TGTGCCTGGAGTCGGGGGGACAGTTTCACCGAGCAGTACTTC
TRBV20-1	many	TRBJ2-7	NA	CSAPGVRPYEQYF	TGCAGTGCGCCGGGGGTTCGTCCTTACGAGCAGTACTTC
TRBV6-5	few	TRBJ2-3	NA	CASSYSARGSPDTQYF	TGTGCCAGCAGTTACTCTGCACGGGGGTCCCCAGATACGCAGTATTTT